Here is one T cell receptor (beta chain) with its context. Its antigen specificity is not known. Per-base quality was not reported, and no clone a single base away is much larger than it. Five infectious villitis placentae were included, four with confirmed cytomegalovirus and one with Toxoplasma gondii, and were not matched to other groups. The mothers in the infectious villitis group were younger, carried smaller fetuses, and either delivered preterm or experienced intrauterine demise in two cases. Placentae were collected after delivery and examined grossly and histologically before archival tissue was selected. Five 10-micron scrolls were cut from each FFPE block, and DNA was isolated using the AllPrep DNA/RNA FFPE Tissue kit. DNA concentration and purity were checked by NanoDrop, and RNA quality was assessed on a Bioanalyzer. These data are taken from a study of T cells in placental villitis. Some background on the complete study: The study compared placental TCR-beta repertoires across villitis of unknown etiology, gestational-age-matched unaffected controls, and infectious villitis to test an allograft-versus-infection hypothesis.

Summary of the overall study and its limitations: With bulk tissue sequencing, helper, regulatory or cytotoxic T cells could not be distinguished, nor could maternal versus fetal T cells, and gamma-delta receptors were excluded. CMV-specific clone frequencies were lower in villitis of unknown etiology than in infectious CMV cases (approximately 0.001 vs 0.011), and villitis of unknown etiology did not differ from controls on this measure. Small amounts of decidua were contained in the paraffin blocks, so some of the captured T cells, especially in controls, may have been decidual rather than villous infiltrates.

Taken from the germline V gene (reference sequence), the CDR1 and CDR2 loops are PRHDT and FYEKMQ. V loses 5 bases at its end and J loses 0 bases; junction bases beyond the gene matches: 12. The cysteine opens and the phenylalanine closes a CDR3 of 18 amino acids. Of the read, only the CDR3 DNA is kept; its 54 bases are in frame from base 1. Using the immunoSEQ v4 bias-controlled multiplex PCR assay, run blinded to group allocation, TCR-beta CDR3 regions were amplified from genomic DNA. To estimate the quantities of nucleated cells and T cells in each sample, reference gene primers were added alongside the TCR-beta primers. Sequencing of the libraries was performed on an Illumina MiSeq with a 100-cycle paired-end protocol. In the authors' own workflow: The immunoSEQ Analyzer software was used to calculate diversity and richness, with richness measured by iChao1 and clonality based on Pielou evenness and Shannon diversity (range 0-1, where higher values mean less diversity). CDR3 amino acid sequences with V/J genes were queried against VDJdb for CMV, EBV and influenza A specificities using confidence 3 and substitution 2. The Morisita-Horn index was used to assess how much TCR-beta amino acid clonotypes overlapped between the villitis of unknown etiology, infectious villitis and control repertoires. TCRdb obtained this table from immuneACCESS and retained in-frame rearrangements with V and J assigned. These tables miss some clones; where compared with another copy, unresolved V genes account for less than half of the shortfall, and the remainder is unexplained. V and J calls and clone size are those listed in that table; D and trimming were worked out from the DNA. A total of approximately 6,000 clones appear in this sample, approximately 78% of them only once. The top ten hold about 9.6% of the sample.

The chain is assembled from TRBV13 and TRBJ1-2, with TRBD1 matching 10 junction bases. The specimen sequenced was placental tissue containing maternal and fetal cells. This sequence was found in a human patient with infectious villitis; the placental T cells may come from both mother and fetus. The CDR3 in this case is CASSPTGTGDWANYGYTF. The sequenced DNA is TGTGCCAGCAGCCCCACCGGGACAGGGGATTGGGCTAACTATGGCTACACCTTC.